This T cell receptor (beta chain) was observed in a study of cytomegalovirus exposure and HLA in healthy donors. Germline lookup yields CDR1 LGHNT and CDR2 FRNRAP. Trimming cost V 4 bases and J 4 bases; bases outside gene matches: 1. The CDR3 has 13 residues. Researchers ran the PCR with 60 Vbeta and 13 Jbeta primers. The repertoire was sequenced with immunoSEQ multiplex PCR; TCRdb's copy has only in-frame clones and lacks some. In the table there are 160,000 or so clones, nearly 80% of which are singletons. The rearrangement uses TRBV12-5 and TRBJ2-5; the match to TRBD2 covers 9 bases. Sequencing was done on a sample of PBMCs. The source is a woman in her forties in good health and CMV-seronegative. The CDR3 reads CASGYSGGETQYF. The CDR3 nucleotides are TGTGCTAGTGGTTATAGCGGGGGAGAGACCCAGTACTTC. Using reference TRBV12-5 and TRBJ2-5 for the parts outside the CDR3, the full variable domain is DARVTQTPRHKVTEMGQEVTMRCQPILGHNTVFWYRQTMMQGLELLAYFRNRAPLDDSGMPKDRFSAEMPDATLATLKIQPSEPRDSAVYFCASGYSGGETQYFGPGTRLLVL.